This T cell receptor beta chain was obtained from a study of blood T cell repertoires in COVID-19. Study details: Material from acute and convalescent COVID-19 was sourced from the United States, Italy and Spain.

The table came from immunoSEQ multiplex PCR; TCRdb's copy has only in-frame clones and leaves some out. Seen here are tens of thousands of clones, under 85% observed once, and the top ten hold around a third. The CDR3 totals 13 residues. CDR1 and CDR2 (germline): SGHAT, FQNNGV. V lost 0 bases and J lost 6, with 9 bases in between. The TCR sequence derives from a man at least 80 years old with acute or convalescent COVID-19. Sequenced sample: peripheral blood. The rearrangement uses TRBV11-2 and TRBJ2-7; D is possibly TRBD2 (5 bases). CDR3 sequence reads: CASSLDLTSEQYF. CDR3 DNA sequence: TGTGCCAGCAGCTTAGATCTAACTAGCGAGCAGTACTTC. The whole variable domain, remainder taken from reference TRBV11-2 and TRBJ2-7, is EAGVAQSPRYKIIEKRQSVAFWCNPISGHATLYWYQQILGQGPKLLIQFQNNGVVDDSQLPKDRFSAERLKGVDSTLKIQPAKLEDSAVYLCASSLDLTSEQYFGPGTRLTVT.